The TCR beta chain described here comes from a study of glioma-infiltrating T cells after dendritic cell vaccination. Across the study: Monocyte-derived dendritic cells, cultured seven days with IL-4 and GM-CSF, were pulsed with autologous tumor lysate. Whole-study findings and limits: Survival was not directly related to TCR clonality in these patients.

The time point here: after dendritic cell vaccination, including at tumor progression/relapse. The primer mix had 60 V beta and 13 J beta primers. The protocol was immunoSEQ multiplex PCR, while the TCRdb copy is restricted to in-frame clones and leaves out a portion. The sample holds roughly 60,000 clones, around 85% seen once. Turning to this clone: Its specificity is unknown.

CDR3 length: 16 amino acids. V lost 4 bases and J 0 bases, leaving 13 bases between the germline ends. Germline CDR1 LNHNV, CDR2 YYDKDF (reference sequence). This clonotype originated in a human donor with glioblastoma. Here the sequenced sample was blood, taken after dendritic cell vaccination. This chain uses TRBV15 with TRBJ2-4; no definite D call. CDR3 DNA: TGTGCCACCAGCAAACCCCATGAGCTAGCCAAAAACATTCAGTACTTC. Amino acids: CATSKPHELAKNIQYF.